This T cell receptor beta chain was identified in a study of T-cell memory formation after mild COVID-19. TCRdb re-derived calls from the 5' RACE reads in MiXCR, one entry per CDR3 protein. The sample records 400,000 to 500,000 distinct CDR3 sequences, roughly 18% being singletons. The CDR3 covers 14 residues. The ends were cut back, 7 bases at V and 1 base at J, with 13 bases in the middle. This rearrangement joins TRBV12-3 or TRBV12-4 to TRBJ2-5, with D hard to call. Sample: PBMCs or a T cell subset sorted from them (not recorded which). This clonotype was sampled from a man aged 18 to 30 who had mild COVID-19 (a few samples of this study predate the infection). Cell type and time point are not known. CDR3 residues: CASTISAFQETQYF. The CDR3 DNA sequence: TGTGCCAGCACCATTTCGGCTTTCCAAGAGACCCAGTACTTC.